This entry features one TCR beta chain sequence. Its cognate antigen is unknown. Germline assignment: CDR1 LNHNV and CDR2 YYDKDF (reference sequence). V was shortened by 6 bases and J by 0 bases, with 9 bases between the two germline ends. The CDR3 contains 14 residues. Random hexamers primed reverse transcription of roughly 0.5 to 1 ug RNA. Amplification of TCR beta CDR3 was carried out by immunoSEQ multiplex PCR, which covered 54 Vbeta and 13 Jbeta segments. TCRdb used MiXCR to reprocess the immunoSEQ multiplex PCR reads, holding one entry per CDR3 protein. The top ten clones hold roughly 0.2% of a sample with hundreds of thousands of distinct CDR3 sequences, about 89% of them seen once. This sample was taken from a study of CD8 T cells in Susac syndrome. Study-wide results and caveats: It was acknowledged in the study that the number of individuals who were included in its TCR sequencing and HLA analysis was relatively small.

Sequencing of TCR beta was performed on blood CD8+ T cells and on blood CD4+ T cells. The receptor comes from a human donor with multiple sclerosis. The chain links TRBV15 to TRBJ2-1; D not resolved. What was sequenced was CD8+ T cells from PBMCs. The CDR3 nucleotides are TGTGCCACCAGTCCGCTAGTCTCCTACAATGAGCAGTTCTTC. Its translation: CATSPLVSYNEQFF.